A single sample gave rise to the 28 T cell receptor beta chains below, sequenced in a study of blood T cell repertoires in COVID-19. Measured with immunoSEQ multiplex PCR; TCRdb has only the in-frame clones, and not every one. The repertoire holds approximately 190,000 clones, with under 90% as singletons. Sequences were obtained from peripheral blood. All receptors come from a man aged 25 to 40 with active or convalescent COVID-19.

The rearrangement uses TRBV5-4 and TRBJ1-2, with D uncertain. The CDR3 has 15 amino acids. The V and J ends lost 4 bases and 7 bases respectively, with 20 bases between them. Germline V gene data show CDR1 as SGHNT and CDR2 as YYREEE (reference sequence). The CDR3 coding sequence is TGTGCCAGCAGCCCATGGCACAGCCCAGTGGGTGGCTACACCTTC. It encodes CASSPWHSPVGGYTF.

The J gene is TRBJ2-1, the V gene TRBV6-5; the D is unclear. Between the trimmed V and J ends, which lost 6 bases and 0 bases, there was a span of 12 bases. This CDR3 has 15 residues. The germline CDR1 and CDR2 sequences are MNHEY and SVGAGI. The CDR3 protein is CASRTGYSSYNEQFF. In DNA form, the CDR3 reads TGTGCCAGCAGAACCGGGTATAGCTCCTACAATGAGCAGTTCTTC.

In regard to this clone: Additional DNA sequences in this sample encode the identical CDR3. This chain links TRBV2 with TRBJ1-1; TRBD1 agrees at 8 bases. The CDR3 covers 13 residues. Germline V lookup: CDR1 SNHLY, CDR2 FYNNEI. V shed 6 bases, J shed 1 base, and the junction held 1 base outside the gene matches. Here the CDR3 reads CASSGQGNTEAFF. DNA of the CDR3: TGTGCCAGCAGCGGACAGGGGAACACTGAAGCTTTCTTT.

Concerning this clone: This clone may be a read error of a much larger clone one base away. The chain carries TRBV25-1 and TRBJ2-2; TRBD1 matches at 9 bases. CDR1 and CDR2 from the germline V gene are MGHDK and SYGVNS. This CDR3 has 14 residues. After removal of 7 bases from V and 4 bases from J, the junction contained 4 bases not matched to a gene. This chain's CDR3 is CASNPTGGTGELFF. DNA of the CDR3: TGTGCCAGCAATCCGACAGGGGGCACCGGGGAGCTGTTTTTT.

This chain uses TRBV15 with TRBJ1-1; D is uncertain. This CDR3 is built from 15 residues. With 0 bases removed from V and 5 bases from J, the gap between germline ends came to 13 bases. Germline V gives CDR1 LNHNV, CDR2 YYDKDF (reference sequence). DNA of the CDR3: TGTGCCACCAGCAGAGATAAAGGGAGTAGTACTGAAGCTTTCTTT. It is translated as CATSRDKGSSTEAFF.

J is TRBJ1-5 and V is TRBV6-2 or TRBV6-3; a weak D match, TRBD1 (6 bases). The CDR3 totals 18 residues. Trimming removed 0 bases at V and 0 bases at J, with 15 bases between. The V gene's germline CDR1 is MNHEY and CDR2 SVGEGT. The CDR3 loop is CASSYSDQGRYSNQPQHF. In DNA, the CDR3 is TGTGCCAGCAGTTACTCAGATCAGGGGCGCTATAGCAATCAGCCCCAGCATTTT.

V usage is TRBV11-2 and J usage is TRBJ1-1, with D possibly TRBD1 on 6 matching bases. Trimming took off 10 bases at V and 6 bases at J, with 18 bases between the two ends. In germline, CDR1 is SGHAT, CDR2 FQNNGV. The CDR3 spans 13 residues. CDR3 amino acids: CAIIRGEGAEAFF. The CDR3 coding sequence is TGTGCCATCATCCGTGGGGAGGGGGCTGAAGCTTTCTTT.

The chain employs TRBV10-1 and TRBJ2-5; D remains ambiguous. V lost 4 bases and J lost 5, with 11 bases in between. Germline V gene sequence: CDR1 WNHNN, CDR2 SYGVQD (reference sequence). CDR3 length equals 13 residues. CDR3 region: CASSASLQETQYF. CDR3 DNA sequence: TGCGCCAGCAGTGCCAGTCTCCAGGAGACCCAGTACTTC.

V and J are TRBV5-5 and TRBJ2-7, with a weak D call TRBD2 (6 bases). Deletions cut 3 bases from V and 3 bases from J, with 13 bases between. Germline-derived CDR1 and CDR2 are SGHKS and YYEKEE (reference sequence). The CDR3 loop spans 14 amino acids. CDR3 protein: CASSYQGGRYEQYF. The CDR3 DNA sequence: TGTGCCAGCAGCTACCAGGGAGGTCGCTACGAGCAGTACTTC.

The chain joins TRBV5-1 to TRBJ2-7; no clear D. Germline V gene data show CDR1 as SGHRS and CDR2 as YFSETQ. The CDR3 loop spans 14 amino acids. The germline V and J ends were trimmed by 0 bases and 3 bases, with 10 bases remaining between them. The CDR3 DNA sequence: TGCGCCAGCAGCTTGGATGGCTCACGCTACGAGCAGTACTTC. Its protein product is CASSLDGSRYEQYF.

The chain recombines TRBV15 with TRBJ1-2; a weak D match, TRBD1 (6 bases). CDR3 length: 15 amino acids. Trimming pared 3 bases from V and 4 bases from J, leaving 15 bases between. Looked up from germline, CDR1 is LNHNV and CDR2 is YYDKDF (reference sequence). The CDR3 region has the DNA TGTGCCACCAGCAGCAAGCAGGGGAGGGGCTATGGCTACACCTTC. Protein product: CATSSKQGRGYGYTF.

The genes are TRBV9 and TRBJ2-2; 13 nucleotides match TRBD2. The CDR3 totals 16 residues. CDR1 and CDR2 (germline): SGDLS, YYNGEE. V shed 0 bases, J shed 5 bases, and the junction held 1 base outside the gene matches. In DNA, the CDR3 is TGTGCCAGCAGCGTAGGGGGACTAGCGGGAACCGGGGAGCTGTTTTTT. It codes for CASSVGGLAGTGELFF. Full variable domain (remainder filled in from reference TRBV9 and TRBJ2-2): DSGVTQTPKHLITATGQRVTLRCSPRSGDLSVYWYQQSLDQGLQFLIQYYNGEERAKGNILERFSAQQFPDLHSELNLSSLELGDSALYFCASSVGGLAGTGELFFGEGSRLTVL.

V gene TRBV5-1 combines with J gene TRBJ1-6; tentatively, D is TRBD1 (5 bases). Germline values: CDR1 SGHRS, CDR2 YFSETQ. The V end was cut by 0 bases, the J end by 9 bases, with 10 bases between. The CDR3 covers 14 residues. CDR3 sequence: CASSLAGYGSPLHF. The CDR3 DNA sequence: TGCGCCAGCAGCTTGGCAGGGTACGGTTCACCCCTCCACTTT.

CDR3 DNA: TGTGCCAGCAGCAAAGTAAGAGGTTCTGGAGAGGCAAACCAGCCCCAGCATTTT. Translating gives CASSKVRGSGEANQPQHF. This sequence joins TRBV21-1 and TRBJ1-5. TRBV21-1 is recorded as a pseudogene. This CDR3 comprises 18 residues.

The chain's CDR3 is CASSIMQGLSNQPQHF. The CDR3 coding sequence is TGTGCCAGTAGTATTATGCAGGGCCTAAGCAATCAGCCCCAGCATTTT. The chain recombines TRBV19 with TRBJ1-5, with D perhaps TRBD1 (5 bases). Trimming left V 3 bases short and J 1 base short, with 13 bases between. CDR3 length equals 16 residues. Looked up from germline, CDR1 is LNHDA and CDR2 is SQIVND (reference sequence).

V gene TRBV30 combines with J gene TRBJ2-1; D call uncertain. CDR1 and CDR2 (germline): GTSNPN, SVGIG (reference sequence). The CDR3 spans 12 residues. The germline V and J ends were trimmed by 5 bases and 9 bases, with 14 bases remaining between them. The CDR3 loop reads CAWGPNGGEQFF. The CDR3 DNA reads TGTGCCTGGGGGCCTAATGGTGGTGAGCAGTTCTTC.

The chain employs TRBV10-1 and TRBJ2-1, with 11 bases matching TRBD1. The CDR3 covers 16 residues. The V segment lost 0 bases and the J segment 8 bases; nucleotides outside the gene matches: 6. CDR1 is WNHNN and CDR2 is SYGVQD in the germline V gene (reference sequence). Written as DNA, the CDR3 is TGCGCCAGCAGTGAGTCCGGGACAGGGGGTTGGGATGAGCAGTTCTTC. It specifies CASSESGTGGWDEQFF.

The chain is built from TRBV7-2 and TRBJ2-3; weak D call: TRBD2 (6 bases). The germline gives CDR1 SGHTA, CDR2 FQGNSA. V was cut by 8 bases and J by 3 bases, with 18 bases left in between. This CDR3 has 15 residues. The CDR3 DNA follows: TGTGCCAGCGGTATACCGGGACTTCCGACAGATACGCAGTATTTT. Translation gives CASGIPGLPTDTQYF.

The table lists this clone with a count of one. The rearrangement uses TRBV25-1 and TRBJ2-1, with a weak D call TRBD2 (5 bases). The germline V gene has CDR1 MGHDK and CDR2 SYGVNS. The V and J ends lost 3 bases and 4 bases respectively, with 16 bases between them. The CDR3 is 16 residues long. The CDR3 loop is CASSEVGKSPYNEQFF. The CDR3 nucleotides read TGTGCCAGCAGTGAGGTCGGGAAGAGCCCTTACAATGAGCAGTTCTTC.

The gene calls are TRBV6-5 and TRBJ2-7; D unresolved. Germline CDR1 is MNHEY and CDR2 is SVGAGI. The V end was cut by 7 bases, the J end by 3 bases, with 13 bases between. The CDR3 length is 13 residues. CDR3 nucleotides: TGTGCCAGCAACTATAGACCGGGCTACGAGCAGTACTTC. It translates to CASNYRPGYEQYF.

The V call is TRBV4-3, the J call TRBJ2-7; maybe TRBD1 (6 bases). V was pared by 0 bases and J by 0 bases, with 18 bases between. CDR1 and CDR2 (germline): LGHNA, YSLEER. The CDR3 totals 18 residues. The CDR3 loop is CASSQDLFLDRYSYEQYF. In DNA, the CDR3 is TGCGCCAGCAGCCAAGATCTTTTCCTAGACAGGTACTCCTACGAGCAGTACTTC.

The V gene is TRBV5-1, the J gene TRBJ1-2; D remains unclear. Trimming removed 7 bases at V and 0 bases at J, with 13 bases between. This CDR3 region has 14 residues. CDR1 is SGHRS and CDR2 is YFSETQ in the germline V gene. CDR3 amino acids: CASGTRAPNYGYTF. Written as DNA, the CDR3 is TGCGCCAGCGGAACGAGGGCCCCTAACTATGGCTACACCTTC.

The J gene is TRBJ1-5, the V gene TRBV21-1; the listed D gene, TRBD1, was not tested against the DNA. TRBV21-1 is listed as a pseudogene. The CDR3 is made up of 17 amino acids. The CDR3: CASSPGQLGPCNQPQHF. The DNA for the CDR3 is TGTGCCAGCAGCCCCGGACAGTTGGGACCATGTAATCAGCCCCAGCATTTT.

The J gene is TRBJ2-3, the V gene TRBV30; TRBD2 aligns across 12 bases. With 1 base clipped from V and 3 bases from J, the junction kept 5 bases outside the gene matches. The CDR3 length is 16 residues. The germline gives CDR1 GTSNPN, CDR2 SVGIG (reference sequence). The CDR3 protein is CAWSALAGGQTDTQYF. The CDR3 DNA follows: TGTGCCTGGAGTGCTCTAGCGGGGGGGCAAACAGATACGCAGTATTTT.

V and J are TRBV11-3 and TRBJ1-1; maybe TRBD1 (5 bases). Trimming took 5 bases from V and 5 from J, leaving 15 bases between them. Germline V gene lookup returns CDR1 SGHNT and CDR2 YENEEA. The CDR3 has 14 amino acids. The CDR3 loop reads CASSVREGRTEAFF. CDR3 bases: TGTGCCAGCAGCGTCCGGGAGGGGAGAACTGAAGCTTTCTTT.

The V gene is TRBV5-1, the J gene TRBJ1-1; D is unclear. The germline CDR1 and CDR2 sequences are SGHRS and YFSETQ. Trimming removed 2 bases at V and 7 bases at J, with 6 bases between. The CDR3 totals 11 residues. The CDR3 loop is CASSLENEAFF. As DNA, the CDR3 is TGCGCCAGCAGCTTAGAGAATGAAGCTTTCTTT.

This clone occurred once. This chain uses TRBV6-2 or TRBV6-3 with TRBJ2-6; 8 positions match TRBD1. Trimming at V came to 0 bases and at J to 3 bases, leaving 10 bases not matched to a gene. CDR3 length: 19 amino acids. Germline-derived CDR1 and CDR2 are MNHEY and SVGEGT. The CDR3 protein is CASSYSKSTGGYGANVLTF. CDR3 DNA: TGTGCCAGCAGTTACTCGAAGTCTACAGGGGGATATGGGGCCAACGTCCTGACTTTC.

In DNA form, the CDR3 reads TGTGCCATCAGGGGAGCTAATGAAAAACTGTTTTTT. This gives the protein CAIRGANEKLFF. The V call is TRBV28, the J call TRBJ1-4, with a tentative D call TRBD1 (6 bases). CDR1 is MDHEN, CDR2 SYDVKM, per germline. This CDR3 spans 12 amino acids. V lost 10 bases, J lost 3 bases, and 9 bases lay in between.